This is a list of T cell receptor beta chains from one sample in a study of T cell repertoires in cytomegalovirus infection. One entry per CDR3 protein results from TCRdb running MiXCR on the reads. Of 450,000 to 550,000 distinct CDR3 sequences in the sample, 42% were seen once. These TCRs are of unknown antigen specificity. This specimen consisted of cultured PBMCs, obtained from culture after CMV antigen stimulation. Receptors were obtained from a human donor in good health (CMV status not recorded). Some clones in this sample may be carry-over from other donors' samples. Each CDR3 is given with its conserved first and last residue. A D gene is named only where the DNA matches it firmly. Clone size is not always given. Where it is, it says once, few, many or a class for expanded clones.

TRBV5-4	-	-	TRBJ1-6	CASSLDRENSPLHF	TGTGCCAGCAGCTTGGACAGGGAGAATTCACCCCTCCACTTT
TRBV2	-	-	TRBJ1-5	CASSDWLDQPQHF	TGTGCCAGCAGTGACTGGTTGGATCAGCCCCAGCATTTT
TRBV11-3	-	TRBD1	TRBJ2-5	CASSQRTGGLQETQYF	TGTGCCAGCAGCCAGCGGACAGGGGGCTTACAAGAGACCCAGTACTTC
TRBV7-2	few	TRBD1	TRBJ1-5	CASSYVPGQGSNQPQHF	TGTGCCAGCAGCTACGTCCCGGGACAGGGATCCAATCAGCCCCAGCATTTT
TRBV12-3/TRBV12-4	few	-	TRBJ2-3	CASSLGSFLGGTDTQYF	TGTGCCAGCAGTTTAGGTTCTTTCCTTGGGGGCACAGATACGCAGTATTTT
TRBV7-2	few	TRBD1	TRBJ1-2	CASSLRDRGYGYTF	TGTGCCAGCAGCTTACGGGACAGGGGGTATGGCTACACCTTC
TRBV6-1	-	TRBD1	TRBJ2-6	CASSEDRAGANVLTF	TGTGCCAGCAGCGAAGACAGGGCTGGGGCCAACGTCCTGACTTTC
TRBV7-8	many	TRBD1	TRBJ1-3	CASSLRGGTGGAGAGNTIYF	TGTGCCAGCAGCCTCAGGGGTGGGACAGGGGGCGCCGGGGCTGGAAACACCATATATTTT
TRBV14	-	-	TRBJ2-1	CASSPYRNPNEQFF	TGTGCCAGCAGCCCGTACAGAAACCCCAATGAGCAGTTCTTC
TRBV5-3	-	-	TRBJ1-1	CASSLEVGSGEAFF	TGTGCCAGCAGCTTGGAAGTGGGAAGCGGTGAAGCTTTCTTT
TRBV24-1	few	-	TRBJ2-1	CANSGEGYNEQFF	TGTGCGAATTCAGGGGAAGGCTACAATGAGCAGTTCTTC
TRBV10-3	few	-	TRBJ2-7	CAISEGMGFPYEQYF	TGTGCCATCAGTGAGGGAATGGGGTTCCCCTACGAGCAGTACTTC
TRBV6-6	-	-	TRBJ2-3	CASSYPGGRTDTQYF	TGTGCCAGCAGTTACCCCGGGGGGCGCACAGATACGCAGTATTTT
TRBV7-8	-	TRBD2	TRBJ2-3	CASSLPRVGGRKDTQYF	TGTGCCAGCAGCTTACCCCGGGTGGGCGGGAGGAAAGATACGCAGTATTTT
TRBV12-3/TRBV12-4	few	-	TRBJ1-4	CASSLVHRNEKLFF	TGTGCCAGCAGTTTAGTTCACAGAAATGAAAAACTGTTTTTT
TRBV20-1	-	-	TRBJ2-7	CSASLDYFSYEQYF	TGCAGTGCGAGCCTGGACTATTTCTCCTACGAGCAGTACTTC
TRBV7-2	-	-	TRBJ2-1	CASSLNRGYNEQFF	TGTGCCAGCAGCTTAAACCGAGGATACAATGAGCAGTTCTTC
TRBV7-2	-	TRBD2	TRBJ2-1	CASSATGRLEYNEQFF	TGTGCCAGCAGCGCCACCGGGAGGTTAGAGTACAATGAGCAGTTCTTC
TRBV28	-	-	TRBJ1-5	CASSYSSKSNQPQHF	TGTGCCAGCAGTTATAGTTCGAAATCTAATCAGCCCCAGCATTTT
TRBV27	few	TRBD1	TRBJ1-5	CASKPRDRANQPQHF	TGTGCCAGCAAACCCCGGGACAGGGCCAATCAGCCCCAGCATTTT
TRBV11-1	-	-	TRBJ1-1	CASSLNSDTEAFF	TGTGCCAGCAGCTTAAATTCCGACACTGAAGCTTTCTTT
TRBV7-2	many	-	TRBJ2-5	CASSRGLAGETQYF	TGTGCCAGCAGCCGGGGGCTGGCAGGAGAGACCCAGTACTTC
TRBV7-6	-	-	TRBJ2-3	CASSLTSGASPDTQYF	TGTGCCAGCAGCCTTACGTCAGGGGCCTCCCCAGATACGCAGTATTTT
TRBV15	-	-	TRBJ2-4	CATSPGASVRDIQYF	TGTGCCACCAGCCCTGGGGCCAGCGTTAGGGACATTCAGTACTTC
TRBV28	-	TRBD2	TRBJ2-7	CASSPGLAQSYEQYF	TGTGCCAGCAGTCCGGGACTAGCCCAGTCCTACGAGCAGTACTTC